This TCR beta chain was obtained from a study of blood T cell repertoires in COVID-19. In Cohort 3, a recovered donor had either two negative PCRs, clearance, or symptom resolution. Trimming left V 4 bases short and J 4 bases short, with 13 bases between. This CDR3 has 14 amino acids. CDR1 is SGHDN and CDR2 is FVKESK in the germline V gene. This clone was found once. Generated by immunoSEQ multiplex PCR, the TCRdb table keeps only in-frame clones and is missing some. Among about 440,000 clones listed, about 92% were seen once. This chain links TRBV14 with TRBJ1-2; TRBD1 is a possible D gene (6 bases). This receptor was identified in a man aged 18 to 35 who had recovered from COVID-19. Sequencing was carried out using PBMCs or T cells enriched from blood (not recorded which). The CDR3 here is CASSPRGFRYGYTF. DNA for the CDR3: TGTGCCAGCAGCCCCAGGGGCTTTCGCTATGGCTACACCTTC.